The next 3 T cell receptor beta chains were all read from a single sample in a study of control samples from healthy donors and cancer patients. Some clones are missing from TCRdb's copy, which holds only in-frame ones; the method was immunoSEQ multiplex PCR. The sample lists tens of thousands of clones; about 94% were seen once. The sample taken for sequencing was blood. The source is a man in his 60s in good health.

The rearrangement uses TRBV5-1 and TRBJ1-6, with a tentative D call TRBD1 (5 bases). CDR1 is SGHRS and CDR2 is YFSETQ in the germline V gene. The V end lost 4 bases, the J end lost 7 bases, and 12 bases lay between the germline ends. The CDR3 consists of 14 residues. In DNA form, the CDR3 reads TGCGCCAGCAGCGCCGGGACCACCAATTCACCCCTCCACTTT. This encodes CASSAGTTNSPLHF.

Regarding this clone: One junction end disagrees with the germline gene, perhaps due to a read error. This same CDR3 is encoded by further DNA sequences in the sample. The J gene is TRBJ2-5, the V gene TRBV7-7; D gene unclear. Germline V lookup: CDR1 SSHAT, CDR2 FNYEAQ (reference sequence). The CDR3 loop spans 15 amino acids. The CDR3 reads CASSLRGSREETQYF. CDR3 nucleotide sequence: TGTGCTAGCAGCTTAAGAGGCAGCAGAGAGGAGACCCAGTACTTC.

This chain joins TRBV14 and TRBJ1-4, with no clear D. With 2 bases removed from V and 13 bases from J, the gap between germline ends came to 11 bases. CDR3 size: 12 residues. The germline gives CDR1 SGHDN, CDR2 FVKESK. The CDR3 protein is CASSQSGWGLFF. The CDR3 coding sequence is TGTGCCAGCAGCCAATCGGGGTGGGGACTGTTTTTT.